These T cell receptor beta chains were read from a single sample in a study of tissue T cells after allogeneic stem cell transplantation. Assay: immunoSEQ multiplex PCR; the TCRdb copy retains only in-frame clones and omits some. The sample holds more than 20,000 clones, around 90% seen once. Sequences were derived from blood, sampled before transplantation. These TCRs come from a male donor at least 60 years old who later had graft-versus-host disease after an allogeneic stem cell transplant. The CDR3 runs from the conserved cysteine through the conserved F or W. D genes are given only for firm matches. Expanded clones get a size class; other rows say once, few or many, or leave the size out.

D	size	J	V	length	CDR3	DNA
NA	few	TRBJ1-5	TRBV3-1/TRBV3-2	13	CASSYSGAQPQHF	TGTGCCAGCAGCTACAGTGGGGCTCAGCCCCAGCATTTT
NA	few	TRBJ1-5	TRBV18	16	CASSPPGAGSNQPQHF	TGTGCCAGCTCACCACCGGGCGCTGGTTCCAATCAGCCCCAGCATTTT
TRBD2	NA	TRBJ2-7	TRBV12-3/TRBV12-4	13	CASRTGGLAEQYF	TGTGCCAGCAGAACGGGGGGACTAGCAGAGCAGTACTTC
NA	NA	TRBJ1-2	TRBV4-1	13	CASSPKGEYGYTF	TGCGCCAGCAGCCCCAAGGGGGAGTATGGCTACACCTTC
NA	NA	TRBJ1-2	TRBV14	15	CASSQVGGFNYGYTF	TGTGCCAGCAGCCAAGTTGGAGGGTTTAACTATGGCTACACCTTC
NA	NA	TRBJ1-1	TRBV5-4	13	CASSPPENTEAFF	TGTGCCAGCAGCCCTCCAGAGAACACTGAAGCTTTCTTT
NA	NA	TRBJ1-1	TRBV21-1	16	CASSKDRAGGNTEAFF	TGTGCCAGCAGCAAAGATAGGGCAGGGGGGAACACTGAAGCTTTCTTT
TRBD2	NA	TRBJ2-1	TRBV4-1	18	CASSQDITSGRWDNEQFF	TGCGCCAGCAGCCAAGATATAACTAGCGGACGGTGGGACAATGAGCAGTTCTTC
NA	once	TRBJ2-1	TRBV4-2	12	CASSPDSTEQFF	TGTGCCAGCAGCCCCGACTCGACTGAGCAGTTCTTC
NA	NA	TRBJ2-7	TRBV6-5	11	CASSSQLEQYF	TGTGCCAGCAGTTCTCAGCTCGAGCAGTACTTC
TRBD1	NA	TRBJ1-2	TRBV2	13	CAITGQGPRGYTF	TGTGCCATCACCGGACAGGGGCCGCGGGGCTACACCTTC
NA	NA	TRBJ1-4	TRBV4-2	17	CASSQVGRGGSDEKLFF	TGTGCCAGCAGCCAAGTAGGACGGGGGGGCTCTGATGAAAAACTGTTTTTT
TRBD2	once	TRBJ2-1	TRBV6-6	15	CASRPLAGGPHEQFF	TGTGCCAGCAGGCCACTAGCGGGGGGGCCACATGAGCAGTTCTTC
TRBD2	once	TRBJ2-5	TRBV19	17	CASSRTSGGLYQETQYF	TGTGCCAGTAGTAGGACTAGCGGGGGCTTATACCAAGAGACCCAGTACTTC
NA	NA	TRBJ1-2	TRBV5-6	13	CASSPAGYYGYTF	TGTGCCAGCAGCCCGGCGGGGTACTATGGCTACACCTTC
TRBD1	NA	TRBJ2-2	TRBV5-1	16	CASSSRTGKRSGELFF	TGCGCCAGCAGCTCGAGGACAGGGAAGCGCTCCGGGGAGCTGTTTTTT
TRBD1	NA	TRBJ2-1	TRBV5-1	15	CASSIPGQGNNEQFF	TGCGCCAGCAGCATACCGGGACAGGGGAACAATGAGCAGTTCTTC